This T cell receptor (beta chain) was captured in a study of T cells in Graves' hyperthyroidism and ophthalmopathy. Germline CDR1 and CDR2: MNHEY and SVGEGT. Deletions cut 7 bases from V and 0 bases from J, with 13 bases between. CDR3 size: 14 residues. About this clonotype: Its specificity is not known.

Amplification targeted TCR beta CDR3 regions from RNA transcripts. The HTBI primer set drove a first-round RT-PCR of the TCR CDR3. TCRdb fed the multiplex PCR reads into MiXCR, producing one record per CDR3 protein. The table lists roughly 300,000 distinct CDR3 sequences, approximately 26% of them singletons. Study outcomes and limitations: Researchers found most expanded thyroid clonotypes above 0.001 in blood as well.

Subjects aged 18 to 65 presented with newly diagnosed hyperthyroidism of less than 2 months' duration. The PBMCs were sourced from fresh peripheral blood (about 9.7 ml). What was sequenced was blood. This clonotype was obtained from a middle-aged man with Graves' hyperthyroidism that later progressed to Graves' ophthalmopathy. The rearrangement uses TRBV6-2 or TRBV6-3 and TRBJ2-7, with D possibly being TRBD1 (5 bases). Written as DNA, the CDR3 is TGTGCCAGCACCAACCACAGGAGCTCCTACGAGCAGTACTTC. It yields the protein CASTNHRSSYEQYF.